This TCR beta chain was sequenced during a study of identical twins. General study findings and limits: The degree of excess twin sharing was weaker in beta out-of-frame sequences.

The CDR3 spans 18 residues. Trimming stripped 0 bases from V and 0 bases from J, with 15 bases between. Germline V lookup: CDR1 MNHEY, CDR2 SMNVEV (reference sequence). The table lists this clonotype with a few counts. The antigen is undetermined. MiXCR, run by TCRdb on the 5' RACE reads, gives a single entry per CDR3 protein. The data hold 1.5 million to 2 million distinct CDR3 sequences, with about 32% observed a single time. The gene calls are TRBV27 and TRBJ1-5; D might be TRBD1 (6 bases). Sequencing used cord blood. The sequence derives from a newborn girl in good health. CDR3 residues: CASSLSSTGHYSNQPQHF. The CDR3 DNA is TGTGCCAGCAGTTTATCGAGTACGGGACACTATAGCAATCAGCCCCAGCATTTT.